The 28 T cell receptor beta chains given below trace back to one sample, sequenced in a study of shared clonotypes between healthy human individuals. Profiled with immunoSEQ multiplex PCR; TCRdb holds only in-frame clones, not every one. The table lists 950,000 to 1,100,000 clones, about 77% of them singletons. Sequenced material: memory CD4+ T cells sorted from blood. Subset meaning: CD45RA-negative fraction. The receptors stem from a man younger than 30 in good health.

The chain links TRBV6-1 to TRBJ2-5; 8 bases map to TRBD2. The CDR3 totals 16 residues. Germline V gene lookup returns CDR1 MNHNS and CDR2 SASEGT. V lost 3 bases to trimming and J lost 0 bases; unmatched junction nucleotides: 6. The CDR3 loop reads CASSELSSGYQETQYF. In nucleotides, the CDR3 is TGTGCCAGCAGTGAGTTGTCTAGCGGGTACCAAGAGACCCAGTACTTC.

J is TRBJ2-3 and V is TRBV5-4, with 7 positions matching TRBD2. Trimming removed 4 bases from V and 1 base from J; junction bases left unmatched: 9. CDR3 length: 16 residues. Germline CDR1 SGHNT, CDR2 YYREEE (reference sequence). CDR3 amino acids: CASSPAGTTGTDTQYF. The CDR3 DNA reads TGTGCCAGCAGCCCCGCGGGGACTACAGGCACAGATACGCAGTATTTT.

This clone was detected many times. This chain joins TRBV5-4 and TRBJ2-5; D might be TRBD2 (5 bases). Germline V gene sequence: CDR1 SGHNT, CDR2 YYREEE (reference sequence). The CDR3 is 15 amino acids. Trimming removed 4 bases from V and 2 bases from J, with 15 bases in between. The CDR3 is CASSGFEGQQETQYF. DNA for the CDR3: TGTGCCAGCAGCGGATTTGAGGGCCAACAAGAGACCCAGTACTTC.

The chain uses TRBV5-1 and TRBJ2-2; the D is unclear. In germline, CDR1 is SGHRS, CDR2 YFSETQ. The CDR3 runs to 13 residues. Trimming left V 2 bases short and J 5 bases short, with 7 bases between. In DNA form, the CDR3 reads TGCGCCAGCAGCTTTACGATGACCGGGGAGCTGTTTTTT. It codes for CASSFTMTGELFF.

V is TRBV29-1 and J is TRBJ2-3, with D possibly being TRBD2 (6 bases). The CDR3 length is 13 residues. Trimming took 7 bases from V and 7 from J, leaving 18 bases between them. Germline V gene sequence: CDR1 SQVTM, CDR2 ANQGSEA. Written as DNA, the CDR3 is TGCAGCGCCGACGATCGGGGAGGAAATACGCAGTATTTT. It specifies CSADDRGGNTQYF.

CDR3 coding DNA: TGTGCCAGCGTCCTAGCGGGAGCCTACAATGAGCAGTTCTTC. Translated: CASVLAGAYNEQFF. V and J are TRBV5-6 and TRBJ2-1; 10 positions match TRBD2. This CDR3 has 14 residues. Germline CDR1 is SGHDT and CDR2 is YYEEEE. Trimming removed 7 bases from V and 2 bases from J; junction bases left unmatched: 3.

This clone was detected many times. The rearrangement joins TRBV6-1 to TRBJ2-7, with D hard to call. Trimming removed 9 bases at V and 2 bases at J, with 17 bases between. Germline values: CDR1 MNHNS, CDR2 SASEGT. The CDR3 is 14 amino acids. The CDR3 nucleotides read TGTGCCAGTGAGAGGATCGGCCCAGCCTACGAGCAGTACTTC. It codes for CASERIGPAYEQYF.

This clone was seen more than once but under ten times. The V gene is TRBV30, the J gene TRBJ1-1; 8 nucleotides line up with TRBD1. Trimming at V came to 2 bases and at J to 1 base, leaving 3 bases not matched to a gene. Germline-derived CDR1 and CDR2 are GTSNPN and SVGIG (reference sequence). The CDR3 runs to 14 residues. The CDR3 region is CAWSSGQGNTEAFF. The CDR3 region has the DNA TGTGCCTGGAGTTCTGGACAGGGGAACACTGAAGCTTTCTTT. Full variable domain (missing parts from reference TRBV30 and TRBJ1-1): SQTIHQWPATLVQPVGSPLSLECTVEGTSNPNLYWYRQAAGRGLQLLFYSVGIGQISSEVPQNLSASRPQDRQFILSSKKLLLSDSGFYLCAWSSGQGNTEAFFGQGTRLTVV.

The J gene is TRBJ2-3, the V gene TRBV7-2, with 10 positions matching TRBD2. After removal of 4 bases from V and 2 bases from J, the junction contained 6 bases not matched to a gene. Germline V gives CDR1 SGHTA, CDR2 FQGNSA. The CDR3 runs 16 residues. The CDR3 bases are TGTGCCAGCAGCTCCCCAAGCGGGGGGGCCACAGATACGCAGTATTTT. Its translation is CASSSPSGGATDTQYF.

The chain has TRBV7-8 and TRBJ2-3; 11 bases are a match to TRBD2. J gave up 4 bases and V 5 bases, and 8 bases lay outside the gene matches. Germline CDR1 and CDR2: SGHVS and FQNEAQ. This CDR3 has 16 residues. For the CDR3, the DNA is TGTGCCAGCAGCGTTACTAGCGGGGGCGCCGCAGATACGCAGTATTTT. Translated: CASSVTSGGAADTQYF.

The chain links TRBV5-4 to TRBJ1-1; unclear D gene. There are 12 residues in the CDR3. The V gene's germline CDR1 is SGHNT and CDR2 YYREEE (reference sequence). Deletions cut 4 bases from V and 5 bases from J, with 9 bases between. The CDR3 sequence: CASSRDRTEAFF. CDR3 DNA sequence: TGTGCCAGCAGCCGAGACCGGACTGAAGCTTTCTTT.

The chain employs TRBV13 and TRBJ2-3; 9 bases map to TRBD1. J lost 4 bases, V lost 4 bases, and 9 bases had no gene match. Germline CDR1 PRHDT, CDR2 FYEKMQ (reference sequence). The length of the CDR3 is 16 residues. The CDR3 is CASSYRQGGLSDTQYF. CDR3 sequence (DNA): TGTGCCAGCAGCTACCGACAGGGGGGCCTCTCAGATACGCAGTATTTT.

V and J are TRBV7-2 and TRBJ2-7, with 9 bases matching TRBD2. The germline gives CDR1 SGHTA, CDR2 FQGNSA. This CDR3 region has 14 residues. V was clipped by 5 bases and J by 6 bases; unmatched bases: 8. CDR3: CASSQTSGMGEQYF. CDR3 in DNA: TGTGCCAGCAGCCAGACTAGCGGTATGGGCGAGCAGTACTTC. Based on the CDR3 plus reference TRBV7-2 and TRBJ2-7, the full variable domain is GAGVSQSPSNKVTEKGKDVELRCDPISGHTALYWYRQSLGQGLEFLIYFQGNSAPDKSGLPSDRFSAERTGGSVSTLTIQRTQQEDSAVYLCASSQTSGMGEQYFGPGTRLTVT.

The chain's CDR3 is CASSLGASGGHNEQFF. CDR3 in DNA: TGCGCCAGCAGCTTGGGAGCTAGCGGGGGACACAATGAGCAGTTCTTC. The chain carries TRBV5-1 and TRBJ2-1, with 10 bases that match TRBD2. Unmatched junction bases numbered 5, after V lost 0 bases and J lost 5 bases. The V gene's germline CDR1 is SGHRS and CDR2 YFSETQ. The CDR3 has 16 amino acids.

DNA of the CDR3: TGTGCCAGTACCTATAACAGGGTGGTCGCTGAAGCTTTCTTT. Translation: CASTYNRVVAEAFF. The genes are TRBV19 and TRBJ1-1, with a possible D match to TRBD1 (6 bases). The CDR3 is 14 amino acids. CDR1 is LNHDA, CDR2 SQIVND, per germline (reference sequence). V lost 7 bases and J lost 6, with 18 bases in between.

The rearrangement uses TRBV5-6 and TRBJ1-4; D possibly corresponds to TRBD1 (6 bases). CDR3 length: 13 residues. Germline V gives CDR1 SGHDT, CDR2 YYEEEE. V gave up 0 bases and J gave up 7 bases, with 7 bases separating them. The CDR3 loop is CASSLDRAEKLFF. CDR3 nucleotides: TGTGCCAGCAGCTTGGACAGGGCTGAAAAACTGTTTTTT.

Concerning this clone itself: Within the sample, other DNA sequences also encode this same CDR3. The rearrangement uses TRBV5-1 and TRBJ1-3; the D is unclear. V was cut by 4 bases and J by 2 bases, with 13 bases left in between. The CDR3 spans 15 residues. CDR1 is SGHRS, CDR2 YFSETQ, per germline. The CDR3 coding sequence is TGCGCCAGCAGCCTCGGTCCTGGCACTGGAAACACCATATATTTT. Translating it yields CASSLGPGTGNTIYF.

The V call is TRBV5-1, the J call TRBJ2-3, with 10 positions matching TRBD2. Germline V gene sequence: CDR1 SGHRS, CDR2 YFSETQ. V lost 1 base, J lost 3 bases, and 8 bases stayed unmatched. This CDR3 spans 17 amino acids. The CDR3 here is CASSLNPAGGQTDTQYF. The CDR3 bases are TGCGCCAGCAGCTTGAACCCAGCGGGGGGGCAAACAGATACGCAGTATTTT.

The gene calls are TRBV5-5 and TRBJ1-4, with a tentative D call TRBD1 (6 bases). CDR1 and CDR2 (germline): SGHKS, YYEKEE (reference sequence). CDR3 length equals 15 residues. Trimming took off 4 bases at V and 8 bases at J, with 18 bases between the two ends. The CDR3 spells CASSPQQGLGEKLFF. CDR3 in DNA: TGTGCCAGCAGCCCACAACAGGGTCTCGGGGAAAAACTGTTTTTT.

With respect to this clone: This specimen includes other DNA sequences encoding the same CDR3. V usage is TRBV11-2 and J usage is TRBJ2-3, with a tentative D call TRBD2 (6 bases). Trimming cost V 0 bases and J 2 bases, with 9 bases left between them. Germline V gene sequence: CDR1 SGHAT, CDR2 FQNNGV. The CDR3 has 15 residues. CDR3 sequence: CASSLDSGNTDTQYF. The CDR3 DNA reads as TGTGCCAGCAGCTTAGATAGCGGAAACACAGATACGCAGTATTTT.

This clone was counted many times. This rearrangement joins TRBV5-1 to TRBJ2-2; 7 bases are shared with TRBD1. The CDR3 length is 17 residues. Germline CDR1 SGHRS, CDR2 YFSETQ. The trim removed 2 bases at V and 3 bases at J, leaving 10 bases unmatched. The CDR3 region has the DNA TGCGCCAGCAGCTTTGACCCGGACAGGTTCGACACCGGGGAGCTGTTTTTT. Amino acids: CASSFDPDRFDTGELFF.

This sequence joins TRBV28 and TRBJ1-4; D is undetermined. From germline, CDR1 is MDHEN and CDR2 SYDVKM. Trimming took off 4 bases at V and 1 base at J, with 10 bases between the two ends. There are 15 residues in the CDR3. As DNA, the CDR3 is TGTGCCAGCAGTTCCCAGGACGGAACTAATGAAAAACTGTTTTTT. Translated, it gives CASSSQDGTNEKLFF.

This chain links TRBV5-8 with TRBJ2-6; TRBD2 matches at 10 bases. The CDR3 runs to 19 residues. Germline V lookup: CDR1 SGHTS, CDR2 YDEGEE. V lost 4 bases, J lost 0 bases, and 10 bases stayed unmatched. As DNA, the CDR3 is TGTGCCAGCAGCCCCATACTAGCGGGGACCCTCTCTGGGGCCAACGTCCTGACTTTC. Amino acid sequence: CASSPILAGTLSGANVLTF.

V and J are TRBV7-2 and TRBJ2-1, with a possible D match to TRBD2 (6 bases). Trimming stripped 5 bases from V and 2 bases from J, with 19 bases between. The CDR3 sequence is 17 residues long. Germline loops: CDR1 SGHTA, CDR2 FQGNSA. The chain's CDR3 is CASSPQLAGSPYNEQFF. CDR3 nucleotide sequence: TGTGCCAGCAGCCCACAGTTGGCGGGATCCCCCTACAATGAGCAGTTCTTC.

This clone was picked up one time. The chain's CDR3 is CASSLDRTGVTEAFF. The CDR3 region has the DNA TGTGCCAGCAGCTTAGACCGGACAGGGGTGACTGAAGCTTTCTTT. This sequence joins TRBV13 and TRBJ1-1, with 9 bases lining up with TRBD1. Germline CDR1 and CDR2: PRHDT and FYEKMQ (reference sequence). V trimming: 1 base; J trimming: 5 bases; junction bases outside the gene matches: 5. The CDR3 totals 15 residues.

In this sample, this clone turned up a few times. The rearrangement links TRBV9 to TRBJ1-3; possible D gene TRBD1, 5 bases. Trimming shortened V by 2 bases and J by 0 bases, and 15 bases separated the two germline ends. There are 17 residues in the CDR3. CDR1 is SGDLS and CDR2 is YYNGEE in the germline V gene. This chain's CDR3 is CASSVGGWDPSGNTIYF. The CDR3 DNA reads TGTGCCAGCAGCGTGGGAGGGTGGGACCCCTCTGGAAACACCATATATTTT.

The CDR3 sequence is CASIIRQKAFF. In DNA, the CDR3 is TGTGCCAGCATCATACGCCAAAAAGCTTTCTTT. V is TRBV6-6 and J is TRBJ1-1; D is unresolved. The V gene's germline CDR1 is MNHNY and CDR2 SVGAGI (reference sequence). This CDR3 is built from 11 residues. With 7 bases removed from V and 9 bases from J, the gap between germline ends came to 12 bases.

The gene calls are TRBV18 and TRBJ2-3; 8 bases are a match to TRBD1. The trim removed 3 bases at V and 1 base at J, leaving 3 bases unmatched. The CDR3 runs 15 residues. The germline gives CDR1 KGHSH, CDR2 LQKENI. DNA for the CDR3: TGTGCCAGCTCACCTAAGACAGGGGGCACAGATACGCAGTATTTT. It is translated as CASSPKTGGTDTQYF.